This TCR beta chain was identified during a study of neurological immune-mediated disorders. On the study more broadly: Among the approximately 34 patients with multiple sclerosis, roughly 31 were relapsing-remitting, while 3 were secondary progressive.

At least ten counts were recorded for this clonotype. Antigen specificity is unknown. Study findings and constraints: When the repertoires were grouped phylogenetically, those of 18 of the 34 multiple sclerosis patients came together in a single cluster of related CDR3 sequences, which points to a possible repertoire-level signature. Multiple sclerosis patients had less TCR clonal expansion than even healthy controls, unlike HTLV-1-associated myelopathy.

Synthesis of cDNA used 5'RACE (with 10-nucleotide random UMIs). TCRdb itself ran the 5' RACE reads through MiXCR, one entry per CDR3 protein. The repertoire holds fewer than 90,000 distinct CDR3 sequences, with 5.2% as singletons. Sequenced sample: PBMCs. This sequence originates from a man aged 18 to 30 with multiple sclerosis.

The CDR3 region has the DNA TGTGCCAGCACCTTGGACAGGGGGAAGAACACTGAAGCTTTCTTT. Translating gives CASTLDRGKNTEAFF. This chain uses TRBV27 with TRBJ1-1; TRBD1 matches 10 bases. Per germline, CDR1 MNHEY and CDR2 SMNVEV (reference sequence). The CDR3 length is 15 residues. Trimming removed 7 bases from V and 1 base from J; junction bases left unmatched: 6.